These 8 T cell receptor beta chains were all obtained from the same sample, sequenced in a study of Ad26.COV2.S vaccination and SARS-CoV-2 variants. Treatment: around 19 received Ad26.COV2.S at low or high dose, single or two shots; about 5 received placebo; per-sample allocation not given. The investigators took samples on day 63 after the first vaccine or placebo injection. This table comes from immunoSEQ multiplex PCR, and its TCRdb copy is limited to in-frame clones, with some not included. The data show over 400,000 clones, with about 91% seen just once and about 2.5% held by the top ten. Sequencing was performed on peripheral blood, taken in a trial of Ad26.COV2.S vaccine versus placebo. These TCRs come from a person between 18 and 65 years old who received the Ad26.COV2.S COVID-19 vaccine or a placebo.

The genes are TRBV18 and TRBJ2-1; no clear D gene. Germline V gene sequence: CDR1 KGHSH, CDR2 LQKENI. This CDR3 region has 12 residues. Between the trimmed V and J ends, which lost 3 bases and 8 bases, there was a span of 8 bases. This CDR3 is CASSPPTYEQFF. The CDR3 DNA reads as TGTGCCAGCTCACCCCCGACCTATGAGCAGTTCTTC.

The chain recombines TRBV6-7 with TRBJ2-3, with no clear D. TRBV6-7 is an ORF, and what it does is uncertain. Trimming pared 5 bases from V and 1 base from J, leaving 13 bases between. The CDR3 has 15 amino acids. The chain's CDR3 is CASSPVTQGTDTQYF. CDR3 coding DNA: TGTGCCAGCAGTCCCGTTACGCAGGGCACAGATACGCAGTATTTT.

V and J are TRBV11-3 and TRBJ2-7, with 9 bases lining up with TRBD1. Germline V lookup: CDR1 SGHNT, CDR2 YENEEA. This CDR3 has 14 residues. Trimming at V came to 5 bases and at J to 0 bases, leaving 2 bases not matched to a gene. The CDR3 spells CASSETGGSYEQYF. DNA for the CDR3: TGTGCCAGCAGCGAGACAGGGGGCTCCTACGAGCAGTACTTC.

The gene calls are TRBV5-1 and TRBJ2-7, with D unresolved. The CDR3 has 13 amino acids. V was shortened by 9 bases and J by 2 bases, with 15 bases between the two germline ends. CDR1 and CDR2 (germline): SGHRS, YFSETQ. The CDR3 sequence: CATRDVATYEQYV. The CDR3 region has the DNA TGCGCCACCCGTGACGTCGCCACCTACGAGCAGTACGTC.

The CDR3 loop reads CASSRKQGFYTEAFF. The CDR3 DNA reads as TGCGCCAGCAGCCGAAAACAGGGGTTCTACACTGAAGCTTTCTTT. The V gene is TRBV4-1, the J gene TRBJ1-1, with 7 bases identical to TRBD1. This CDR3 has 15 residues. V gave up 4 bases and J gave up 3 bases; unmatched junction bases: 8. Germline CDR1 MGHRA, CDR2 YSYEKL.

The chain combines TRBV5-1 with TRBJ1-1; TRBD1 is a possible D gene (5 bases). From germline, CDR1 is SGHRS and CDR2 YFSETQ. The V end was cut by 4 bases, the J end by 1 base, with 11 bases between. CDR3 size: 14 residues. The CDR3 protein is CASSPLGGNTEAFF. The DNA of the CDR3 is TGCGCCAGCAGCCCCCTGGGGGGGAACACTGAAGCTTTCTTT.

The chain has TRBV11-2 and TRBJ2-4; D unclear. Per germline, CDR1 SGHAT and CDR2 FQNNGV. V lost 6 bases and J lost 0, with 6 bases in between. CDR3 length equals 13 residues. The CDR3 bases are TGTGCCAGCAGGGGTGTAGCCAAAAACATTCAGTACTTC. Translation gives CASRGVAKNIQYF. The full variable domain, in which reference TRBV11-2 and TRBJ2-4 provide the parts outside the CDR3, is EAGVAQSPRYKIIEKRQSVAFWCNPISGHATLYWYQQILGQGPKLLIQFQNNGVVDDSQLPKDRFSAERLKGVDSTLKIQPAKLEDSAVYLCASRGVAKNIQYFGAGTRLSVL.

This rearrangement joins TRBV3-1 (or the pseudogene TRBV3-2) to TRBJ2-5; no firm D call. There are 14 residues in the CDR3. From germline, CDR1 is LGHDT and CDR2 YNNKEL (reference sequence). The V and J ends lost 0 bases and 7 bases respectively, with 12 bases between them. The CDR3 here is CASSQDATPRTQYF. The CDR3 nucleotides read TGTGCCAGCAGCCAAGATGCCACTCCCCGGACCCAGTACTTC.